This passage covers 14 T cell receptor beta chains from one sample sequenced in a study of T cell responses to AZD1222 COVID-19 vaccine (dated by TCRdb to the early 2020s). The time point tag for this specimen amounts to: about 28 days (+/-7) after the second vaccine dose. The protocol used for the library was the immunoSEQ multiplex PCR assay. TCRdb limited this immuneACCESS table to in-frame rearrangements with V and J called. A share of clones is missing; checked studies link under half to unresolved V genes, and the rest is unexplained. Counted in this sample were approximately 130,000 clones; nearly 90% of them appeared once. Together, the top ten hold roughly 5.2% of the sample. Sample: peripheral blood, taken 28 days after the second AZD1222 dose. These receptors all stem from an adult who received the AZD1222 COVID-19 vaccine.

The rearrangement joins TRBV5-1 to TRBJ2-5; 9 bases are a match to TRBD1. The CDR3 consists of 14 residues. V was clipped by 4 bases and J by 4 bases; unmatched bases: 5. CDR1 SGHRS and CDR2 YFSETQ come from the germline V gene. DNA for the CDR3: TGCGCCAGCAGCGGGGACAGGGAAGGAGAGACCCAGTACTTC. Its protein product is CASSGDREGETQYF.

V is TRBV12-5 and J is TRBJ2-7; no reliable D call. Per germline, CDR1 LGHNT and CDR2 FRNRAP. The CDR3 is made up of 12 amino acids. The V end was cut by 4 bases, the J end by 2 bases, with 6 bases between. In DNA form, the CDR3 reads TGTGCTAGTGGTTCTACACCCTACGAGCAGTACTTC. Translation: CASGSTPYEQYF. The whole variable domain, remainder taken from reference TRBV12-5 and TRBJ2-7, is DARVTQTPRHKVTEMGQEVTMRCQPILGHNTVFWYRQTMMQGLELLAYFRNRAPLDDSGMPKDRFSAEMPDATLATLKIQPSEPRDSAVYFCASGSTPYEQYFGPGTRLTVT.

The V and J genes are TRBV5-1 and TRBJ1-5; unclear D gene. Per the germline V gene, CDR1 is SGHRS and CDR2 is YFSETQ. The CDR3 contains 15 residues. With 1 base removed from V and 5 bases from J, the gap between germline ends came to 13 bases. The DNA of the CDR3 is TGCGCCAGCAGCTTGTCAGGCTCCAGAGATCAGCCCCAGCATTTT. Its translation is CASSLSGSRDQPQHF.

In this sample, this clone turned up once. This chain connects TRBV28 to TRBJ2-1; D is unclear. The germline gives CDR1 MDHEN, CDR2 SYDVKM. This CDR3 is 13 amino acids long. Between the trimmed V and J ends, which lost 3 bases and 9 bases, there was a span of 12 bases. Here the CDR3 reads CASSFEGSGEQFF. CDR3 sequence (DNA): TGTGCCAGCAGTTTTGAAGGTTCTGGTGAGCAGTTCTTC.

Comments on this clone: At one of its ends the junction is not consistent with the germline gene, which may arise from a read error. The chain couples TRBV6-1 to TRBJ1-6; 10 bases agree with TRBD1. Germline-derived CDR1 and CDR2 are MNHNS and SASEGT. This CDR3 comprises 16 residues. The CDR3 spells CASSEVWDRGHSPLHF. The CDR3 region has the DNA TGTGCCAGCAGTGAAGTGTGGGACAGGGGCCATTCGCCCCTCCACTTT.

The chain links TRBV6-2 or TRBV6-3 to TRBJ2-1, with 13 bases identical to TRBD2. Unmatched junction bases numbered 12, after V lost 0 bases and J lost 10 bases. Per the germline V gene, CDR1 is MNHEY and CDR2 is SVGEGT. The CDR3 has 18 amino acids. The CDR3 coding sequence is TGTGCCAGCAGTTACTCGACGGTAACTAGCGGGGGGGCAAGGGAGCAGTTCTTC. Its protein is CASSYSTVTSGGAREQFF.

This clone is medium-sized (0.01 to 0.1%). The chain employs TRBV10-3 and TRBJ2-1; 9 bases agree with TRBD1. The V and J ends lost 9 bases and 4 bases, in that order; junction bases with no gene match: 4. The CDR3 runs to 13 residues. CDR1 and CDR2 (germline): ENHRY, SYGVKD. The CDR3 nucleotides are TGTGCCATGGCCGGGACAGGGTACAATGAGCAGTTCTTC. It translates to CAMAGTGYNEQFF.

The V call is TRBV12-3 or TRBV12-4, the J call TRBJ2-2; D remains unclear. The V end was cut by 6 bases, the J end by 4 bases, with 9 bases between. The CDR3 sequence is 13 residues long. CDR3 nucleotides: TGTGCCAGCAGCCCCGACCCCACCGGGGAGCTGTTTTTT. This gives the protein CASSPDPTGELFF.

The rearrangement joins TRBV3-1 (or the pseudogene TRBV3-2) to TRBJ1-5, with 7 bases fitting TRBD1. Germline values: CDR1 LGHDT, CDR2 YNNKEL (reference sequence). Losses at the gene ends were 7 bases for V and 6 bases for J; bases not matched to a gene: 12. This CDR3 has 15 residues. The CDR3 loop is CASIFDRVTTQPQHF. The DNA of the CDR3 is TGTGCCAGCATCTTCGACAGGGTCACTACTCAGCCCCAGCATTTT.

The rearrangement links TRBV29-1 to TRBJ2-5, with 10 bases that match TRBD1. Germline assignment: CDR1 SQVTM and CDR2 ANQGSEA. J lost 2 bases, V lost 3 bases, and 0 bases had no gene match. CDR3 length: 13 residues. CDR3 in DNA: TGCAGCGTTGAGGGACAGGGGCAAGAGACCCAGTACTTC. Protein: CSVEGQGQETQYF.

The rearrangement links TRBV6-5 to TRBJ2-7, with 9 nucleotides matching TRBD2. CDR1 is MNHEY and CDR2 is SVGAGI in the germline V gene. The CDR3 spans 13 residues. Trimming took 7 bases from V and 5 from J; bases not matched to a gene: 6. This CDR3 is CASTLTSGHEQYF. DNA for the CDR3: TGTGCCAGCACCCTGACTAGCGGCCACGAGCAGTACTTC.

In DNA, the CDR3 is TGCGGCGGGACGGACAATAATGAGCAGTTCTTC. Translation: CGGTDNNEQFF. The chain has TRBV29-1 and TRBJ2-1; the D gene is possibly TRBD2 (6 bases). Germline CDR1 and CDR2: SQVTM and ANQGSEA. There are 11 residues in the CDR3.

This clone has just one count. The CDR3 nucleotides are TGTGCCAGCAGCCAGACAGGGGGCCAGAACTATGGCTACACCTTC. It is translated as CASSQTGGQNYGYTF. V is TRBV4-2 and J is TRBJ1-2, with 10 bases fitting TRBD1. V gave up 3 bases and J gave up 2 bases; unmatched junction bases: 3. The CDR3 loop spans 15 amino acids. Per germline, CDR1 LGHNA and CDR2 YNFKEQ.

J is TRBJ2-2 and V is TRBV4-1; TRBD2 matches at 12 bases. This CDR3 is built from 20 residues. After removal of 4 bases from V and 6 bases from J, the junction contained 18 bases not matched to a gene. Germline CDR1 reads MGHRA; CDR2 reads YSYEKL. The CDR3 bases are TGCGCCAGCAGCCCCGGTGGGCGGGGGCTAGCGGGAGGGGTGGCCGGGGAGCTGTTTTTT. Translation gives CASSPGGRGLAGGVAGELFF.